The sequence of this TCR beta chain was determined in a study of identical twins. After template switching added a universal primer site, the resulting cDNA carried unique molecular identifiers. TCRdb re-analysed the 5' RACE reads in MiXCR, keeping a single row per CDR3 protein. Among approximately 350,000 distinct CDR3 sequences, roughly an eighth were seen once, and the ten largest hold 7.2%. Broader study findings: Beta out-of-frame sequences displayed a weaker excess of sharing between twins.

Germline CDR1 and CDR2: SQVTM and ANQGSEA. V lost 6 bases to trimming and J lost 6 bases, with 2 bases between them. This CDR3 contains 8 residues. Ten or more counts support this clonotype. The target antigen is unknown. A further study also used this sample, focusing on yellow fever vaccine responses in identical twins. That source adds: Twins reportedly appeared to share part of their vaccine T cell response while keeping part individual.

Sequencing used CD8+ T cells sorted from blood. This rearrangement joins TRBV29-1 to TRBJ1-1; no firm D call. The TCR was taken from a woman in her late teens or twenties in good health. The chain's CDR3 is CSVPEAFF. For the CDR3, the DNA is TGCAGCGTACCTGAAGCTTTCTTT.